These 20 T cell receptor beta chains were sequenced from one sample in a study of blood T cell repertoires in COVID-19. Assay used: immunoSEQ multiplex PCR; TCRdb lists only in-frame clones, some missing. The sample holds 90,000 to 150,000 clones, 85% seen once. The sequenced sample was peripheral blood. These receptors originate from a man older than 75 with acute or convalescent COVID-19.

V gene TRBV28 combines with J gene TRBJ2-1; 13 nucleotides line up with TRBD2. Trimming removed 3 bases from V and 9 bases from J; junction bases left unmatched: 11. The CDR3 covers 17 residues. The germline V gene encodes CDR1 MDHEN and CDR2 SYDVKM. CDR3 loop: CASSLSSGTSGNFEQFF. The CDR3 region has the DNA TGTGCCAGCAGTTTGTCTTCCGGGACTAGCGGGAATTTTGAGCAGTTCTTC.

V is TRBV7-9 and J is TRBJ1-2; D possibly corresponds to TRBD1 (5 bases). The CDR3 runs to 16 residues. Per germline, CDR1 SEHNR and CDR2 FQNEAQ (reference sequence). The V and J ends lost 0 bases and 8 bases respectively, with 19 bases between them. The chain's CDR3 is CASSLAASAGPSGYTF. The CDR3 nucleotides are TGTGCCAGCAGCTTAGCGGCTTCGGCAGGGCCCTCGGGCTACACCTTC.

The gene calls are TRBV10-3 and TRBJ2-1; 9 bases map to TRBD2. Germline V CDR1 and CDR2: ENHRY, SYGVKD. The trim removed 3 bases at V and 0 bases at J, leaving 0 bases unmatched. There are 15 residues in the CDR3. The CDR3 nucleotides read TGTGCCATCAGTGATAGCGGGGGCTCCTACAATGAGCAGTTCTTC. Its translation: CAISDSGGSYNEQFF.

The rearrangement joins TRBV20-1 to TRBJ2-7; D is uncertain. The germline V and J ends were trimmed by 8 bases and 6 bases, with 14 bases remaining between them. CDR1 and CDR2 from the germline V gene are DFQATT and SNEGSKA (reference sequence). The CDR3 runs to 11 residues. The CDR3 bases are TGCAGTCCCACCGAAGGCGGCGAGCAGTACTTC. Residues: CSPTEGGEQYF.

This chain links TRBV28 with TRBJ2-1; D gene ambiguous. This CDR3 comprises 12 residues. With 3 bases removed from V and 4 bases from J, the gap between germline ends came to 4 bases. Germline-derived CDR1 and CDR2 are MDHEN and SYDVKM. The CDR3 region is CASSFSYNEQFF. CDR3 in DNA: TGTGCCAGCAGTTTTAGTTACAATGAGCAGTTCTTC.

The CDR3 loop is CASSPPDRGGEKLFF. In DNA, the CDR3 is TGTGCCAGCTCACCACCGGACAGGGGCGGTGAAAAACTGTTTTTT. The chain has TRBV18 and TRBJ1-4; TRBD1 aligns across 9 bases. CDR1 KGHSH and CDR2 LQKENI come from the germline V gene. V lost 0 bases to trimming and J lost 7 bases; unmatched junction nucleotides: 3. The CDR3 runs to 15 residues.

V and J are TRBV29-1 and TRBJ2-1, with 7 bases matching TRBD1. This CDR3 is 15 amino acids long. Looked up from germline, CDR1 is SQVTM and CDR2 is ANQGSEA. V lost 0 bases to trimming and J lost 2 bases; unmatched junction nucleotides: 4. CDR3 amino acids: CSVEDTGAPYNEQFF. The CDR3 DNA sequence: TGCAGCGTTGAAGATACAGGGGCCCCCTACAATGAGCAGTTCTTC.

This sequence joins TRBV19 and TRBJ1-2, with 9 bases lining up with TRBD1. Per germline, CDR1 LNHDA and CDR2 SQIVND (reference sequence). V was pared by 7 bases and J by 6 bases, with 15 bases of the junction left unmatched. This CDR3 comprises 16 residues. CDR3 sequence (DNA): TGTGCCAGTACCCCACGGGCCCGGACAGGGGAAAATGGCTACACCTTC. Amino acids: CASTPRARTGENGYTF.

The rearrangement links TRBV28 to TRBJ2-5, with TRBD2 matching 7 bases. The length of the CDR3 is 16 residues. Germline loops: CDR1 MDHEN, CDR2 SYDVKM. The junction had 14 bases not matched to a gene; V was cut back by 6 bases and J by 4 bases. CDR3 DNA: TGTGCCAGCAGCCCCCCCCTAGGCGGGAGCGGAGAGACCCAGTACTTC. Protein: CASSPPLGGSGETQYF.

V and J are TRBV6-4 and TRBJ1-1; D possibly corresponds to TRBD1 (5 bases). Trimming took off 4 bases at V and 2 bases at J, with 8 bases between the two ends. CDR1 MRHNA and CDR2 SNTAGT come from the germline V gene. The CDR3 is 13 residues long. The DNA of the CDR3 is TGTGCCAGCAGTGTACAGGTTAACACTGAAGCTTTCTTT. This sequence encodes CASSVQVNTEAFF.

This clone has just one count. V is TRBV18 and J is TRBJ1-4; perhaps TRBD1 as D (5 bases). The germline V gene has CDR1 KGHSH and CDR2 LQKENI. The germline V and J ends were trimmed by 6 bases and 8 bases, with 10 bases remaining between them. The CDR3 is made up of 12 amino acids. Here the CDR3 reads CASSPQGEKLFF. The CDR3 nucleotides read TGTGCCAGCTCTCCGCAGGGAGAAAAACTGTTTTTT.

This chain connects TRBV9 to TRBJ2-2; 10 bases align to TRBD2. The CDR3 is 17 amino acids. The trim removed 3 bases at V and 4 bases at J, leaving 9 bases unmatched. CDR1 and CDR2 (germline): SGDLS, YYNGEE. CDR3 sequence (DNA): TGTGCCAGCAGCGCCCGTCTAGCGGGAGTATTCACCGGGGAGCTGTTTTTT. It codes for CASSARLAGVFTGELFF.

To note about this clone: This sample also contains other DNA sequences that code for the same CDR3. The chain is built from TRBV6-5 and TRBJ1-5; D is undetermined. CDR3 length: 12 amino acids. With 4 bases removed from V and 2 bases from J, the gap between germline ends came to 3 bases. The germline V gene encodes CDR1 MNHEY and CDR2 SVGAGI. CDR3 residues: CASSSGNQPQHF. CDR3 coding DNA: TGTGCCAGCAGTTCGGGCAATCAGCCCCAGCATTTT.

Written as DNA, the CDR3 is TGTGCCAGCAGCCCCTTTGGGGGAGGTAACACCGGGGAGCTGTTTTTT. It specifies CASSPFGGGNTGELFF. This chain uses TRBV5-5 with TRBJ2-2; TRBD2 is a possible D gene (6 bases). Trimming removed 4 bases from V and 2 bases from J, with 15 bases in between. The CDR3 covers 16 residues. The germline gives CDR1 SGHKS, CDR2 YYEKEE (reference sequence).

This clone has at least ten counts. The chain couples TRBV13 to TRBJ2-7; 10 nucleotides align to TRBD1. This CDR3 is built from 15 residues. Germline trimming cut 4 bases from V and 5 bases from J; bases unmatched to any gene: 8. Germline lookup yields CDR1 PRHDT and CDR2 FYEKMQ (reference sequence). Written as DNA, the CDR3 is TGTGCCAGCAGCTCGTCGGGACAGGGGTCCAACGAGCAGTACTTC. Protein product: CASSSSGQGSNEQYF.

CDR3 nucleotides: TGTGCCCATTCGCAACAGGGCTATTCACCCCTCCACTTT. Protein: CAHSQQGYSPLHF. The chain combines TRBV19 with TRBJ1-6, with D maybe TRBD1 (6 bases). Germline CDR1 is LNHDA and CDR2 is SQIVND (reference sequence). This CDR3 region has 13 residues. The germline V and J ends were trimmed by 11 bases and 8 bases, with 16 bases remaining between them.

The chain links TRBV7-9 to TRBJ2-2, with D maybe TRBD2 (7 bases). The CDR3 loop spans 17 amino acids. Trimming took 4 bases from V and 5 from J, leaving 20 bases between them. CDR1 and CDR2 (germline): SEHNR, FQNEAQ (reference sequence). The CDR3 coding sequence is TGTGCCAGCAGCTCTCCCCAAGGGGGGGCAGGGACCGGGGAGCTGTTTTTT. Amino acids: CASSSPQGGAGTGELFF.

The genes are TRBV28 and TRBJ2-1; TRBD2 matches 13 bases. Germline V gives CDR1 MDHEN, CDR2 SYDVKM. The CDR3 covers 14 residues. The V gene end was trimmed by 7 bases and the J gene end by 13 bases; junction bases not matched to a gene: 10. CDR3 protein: CASNLLGLAGKQFF. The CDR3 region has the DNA TGTGCCAGCAACCTTTTGGGACTAGCGGGAAAACAGTTCTTC.

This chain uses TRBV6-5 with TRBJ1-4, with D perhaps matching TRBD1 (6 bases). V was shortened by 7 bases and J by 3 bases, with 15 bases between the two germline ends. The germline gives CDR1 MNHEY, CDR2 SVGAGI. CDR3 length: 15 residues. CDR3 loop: CASIGSGASNEKLFF. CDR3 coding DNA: TGTGCCAGCATCGGGTCAGGGGCTTCTAATGAAAAACTGTTTTTT.

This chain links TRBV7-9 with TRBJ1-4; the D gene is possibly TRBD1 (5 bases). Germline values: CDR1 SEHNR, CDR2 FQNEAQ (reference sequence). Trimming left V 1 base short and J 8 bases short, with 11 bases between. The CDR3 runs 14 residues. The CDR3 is CASSLVAGSEKLFF. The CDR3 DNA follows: TGTGCCAGCAGCTTAGTCGCAGGGTCGGAAAAACTGTTTTTT.